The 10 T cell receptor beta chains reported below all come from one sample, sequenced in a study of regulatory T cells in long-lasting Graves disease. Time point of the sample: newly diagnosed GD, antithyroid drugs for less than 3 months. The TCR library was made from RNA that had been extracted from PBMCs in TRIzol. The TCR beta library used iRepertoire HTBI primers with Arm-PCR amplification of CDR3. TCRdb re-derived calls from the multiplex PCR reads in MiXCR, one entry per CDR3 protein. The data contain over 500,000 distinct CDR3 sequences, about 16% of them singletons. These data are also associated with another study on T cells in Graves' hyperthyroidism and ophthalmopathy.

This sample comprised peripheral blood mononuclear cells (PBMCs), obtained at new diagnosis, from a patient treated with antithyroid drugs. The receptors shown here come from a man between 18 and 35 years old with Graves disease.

The CDR3 DNA sequence: TGCGCCAGCAGCTTGTACGGATTCTCCTACGAGCAGTACTTC. Translated, it gives CASSLYGFSYEQYF. The chain is built from TRBV5-1 and TRBJ2-7, with no clear D. Per the germline V gene, CDR1 is SGHRS and CDR2 is YFSETQ. Trimming shortened V by 1 base and J by 0 bases, and 8 bases separated the two germline ends. The CDR3 consists of 14 residues.

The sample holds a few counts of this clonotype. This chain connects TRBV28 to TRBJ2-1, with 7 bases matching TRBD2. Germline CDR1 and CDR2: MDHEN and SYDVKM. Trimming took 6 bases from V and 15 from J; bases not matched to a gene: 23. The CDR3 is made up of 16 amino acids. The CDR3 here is CASRQRVRSSGTTWFF. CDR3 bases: TGTGCCAGCAGACAAAGAGTTCGGTCTAGCGGAACTACGTGGTTCTTC.

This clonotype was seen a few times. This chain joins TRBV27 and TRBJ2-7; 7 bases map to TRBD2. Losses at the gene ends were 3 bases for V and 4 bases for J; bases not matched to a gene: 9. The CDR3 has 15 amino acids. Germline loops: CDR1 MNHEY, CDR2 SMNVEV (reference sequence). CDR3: CASSLAGGLKYEQYF. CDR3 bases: TGTGCCAGCAGTTTGGCCGGGGGGTTGAAGTACGAGCAGTACTTC.

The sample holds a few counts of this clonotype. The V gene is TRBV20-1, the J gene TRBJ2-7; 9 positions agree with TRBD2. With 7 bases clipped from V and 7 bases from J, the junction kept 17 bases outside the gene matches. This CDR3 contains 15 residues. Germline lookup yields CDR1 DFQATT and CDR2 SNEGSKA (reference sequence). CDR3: CSGSSGTVNILEQYF. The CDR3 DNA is TGCAGTGGTTCTAGCGGGACTGTTAACATCCTAGAGCAGTACTTC.

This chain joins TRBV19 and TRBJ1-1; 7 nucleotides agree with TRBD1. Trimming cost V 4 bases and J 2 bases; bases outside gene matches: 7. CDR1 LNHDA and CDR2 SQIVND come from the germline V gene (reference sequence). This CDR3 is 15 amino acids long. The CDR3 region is CASSTLGTANTEAFF. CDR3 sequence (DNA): TGTGCCAGTAGTACGCTTGGGACAGCAAACACTGAAGCTTTCTTT.

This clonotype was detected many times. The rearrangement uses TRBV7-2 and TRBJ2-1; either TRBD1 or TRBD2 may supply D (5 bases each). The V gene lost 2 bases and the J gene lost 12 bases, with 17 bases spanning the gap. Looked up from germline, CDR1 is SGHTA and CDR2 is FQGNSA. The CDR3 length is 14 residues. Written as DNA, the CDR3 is TGTGCCAGCAGCTTACAGGGTCTTCCCGGGGCGCAGTTCTTC. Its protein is CASSLQGLPGAQFF.

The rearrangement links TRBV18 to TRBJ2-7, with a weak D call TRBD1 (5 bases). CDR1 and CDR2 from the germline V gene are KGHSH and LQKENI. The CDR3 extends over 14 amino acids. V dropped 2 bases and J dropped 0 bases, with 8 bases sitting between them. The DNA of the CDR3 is TGTGCCAGCTCACCAGACAGTTTCTCCTACGAGCAGTACTTC. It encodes CASSPDSFSYEQYF. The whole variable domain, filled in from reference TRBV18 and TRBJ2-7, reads NAGVMQNPRHLVRRRGQEARLRCSPMKGHSHVYWYRQLPEEGLKFMVYLQKENIIDESGMPKERFSAEFPKEGPSILRIQQVVRGDSAAYFCASSPDSFSYEQYFGPGTRLTVT.

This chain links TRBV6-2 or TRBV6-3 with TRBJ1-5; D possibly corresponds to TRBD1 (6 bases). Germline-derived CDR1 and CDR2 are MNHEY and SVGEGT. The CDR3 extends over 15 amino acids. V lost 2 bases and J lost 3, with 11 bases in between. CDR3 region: CASSYGGLNNQPQHF. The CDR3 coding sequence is TGTGCCAGCAGTTACGGGGGGCTTAACAATCAGCCCCAGCATTTT.

The CDR3 DNA reads TGCAGTGCTAGAGATCCTAGCGGAAACAATGAGCAGTTCTTC. It translates to CSARDPSGNNEQFF. The chain uses TRBV20-1 and TRBJ2-1; 7 bases agree with TRBD2. V lost 0 bases, J lost 5 bases, and 4 bases stayed unmatched. Per the germline V gene, CDR1 is DFQATT and CDR2 is SNEGSKA (reference sequence). CDR3 length: 14 residues.

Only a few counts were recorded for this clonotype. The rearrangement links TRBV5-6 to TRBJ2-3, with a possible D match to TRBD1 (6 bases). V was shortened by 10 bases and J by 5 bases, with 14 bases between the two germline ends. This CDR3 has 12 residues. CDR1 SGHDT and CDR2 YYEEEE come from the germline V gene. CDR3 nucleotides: TGTGCCTGCTTGGGGGCGGGAGATACGCAGTATTTT. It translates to CACLGAGDTQYF.